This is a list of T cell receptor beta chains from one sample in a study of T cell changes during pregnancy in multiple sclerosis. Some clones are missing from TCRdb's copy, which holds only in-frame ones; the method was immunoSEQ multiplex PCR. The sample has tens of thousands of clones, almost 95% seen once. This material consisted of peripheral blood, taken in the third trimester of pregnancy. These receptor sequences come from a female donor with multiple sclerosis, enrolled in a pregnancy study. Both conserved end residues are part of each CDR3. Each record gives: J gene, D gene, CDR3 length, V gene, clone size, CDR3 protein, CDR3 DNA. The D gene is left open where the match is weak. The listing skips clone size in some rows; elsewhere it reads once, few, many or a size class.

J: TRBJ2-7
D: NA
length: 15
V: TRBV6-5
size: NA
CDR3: CASTLRESDRYEQYF
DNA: TGTGCCAGCACTCTTCGGGAGTCCGATCGCTACGAGCAGTACTTC

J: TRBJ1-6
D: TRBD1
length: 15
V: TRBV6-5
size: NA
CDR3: CASRSQGAGNSPLHF
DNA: TGTGCCAGCAGATCTCAGGGGGCTGGTAATTCACCCCTCCACTTT

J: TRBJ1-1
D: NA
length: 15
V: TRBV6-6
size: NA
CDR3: CASSYQQGSNTEAFF
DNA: TGTGCCAGCAGTTATCAACAGGGTTCGAACACTGAAGCTTTCTTT

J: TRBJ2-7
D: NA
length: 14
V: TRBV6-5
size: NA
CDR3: CASSQSREDYEQYF
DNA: TGTGCCAGCAGTCAGTCTCGGGAAGATTACGAGCAGTACTTC

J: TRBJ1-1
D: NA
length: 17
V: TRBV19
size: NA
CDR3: CASSIEIRFDLNTEAFF
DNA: TGTGCCAGTAGTATAGAAATCCGGTTCGACTTGAACACTGAAGCTTTCTTT

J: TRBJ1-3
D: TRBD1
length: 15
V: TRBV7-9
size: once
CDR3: CASSFTGDSGNTIYF
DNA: TGTGCCAGCAGCTTCACAGGGGACTCTGGAAACACCATATATTTT

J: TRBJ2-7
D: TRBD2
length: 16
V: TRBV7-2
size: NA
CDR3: CASSLGVAGVQGEQYF
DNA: TGTGCCAGCAGCTTAGGGGTAGCGGGAGTCCAGGGCGAGCAGTACTTC

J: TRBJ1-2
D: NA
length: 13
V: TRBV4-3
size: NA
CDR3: CASSRTSFYGYTF
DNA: TGCGCCAGCAGCCGAACGAGTTTCTATGGCTACACCTTC

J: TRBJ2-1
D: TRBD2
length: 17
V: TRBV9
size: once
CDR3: CASSVEVAGLANNEQFF
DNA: TGTGCCAGCAGCGTAGAAGTGGCTGGACTAGCCAACAATGAGCAGTTCTTC

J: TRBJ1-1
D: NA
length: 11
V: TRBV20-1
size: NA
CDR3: CSADSYTEAFF
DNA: TGCAGTGCGGACAGTTACACTGAAGCTTTCTTT

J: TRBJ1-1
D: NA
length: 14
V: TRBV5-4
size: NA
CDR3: CASSLGAGYTEAFF
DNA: TGTGCCAGCAGCTTGGGGGCAGGGTATACTGAAGCTTTCTTT

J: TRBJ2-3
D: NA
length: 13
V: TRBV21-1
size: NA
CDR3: CASSKARGDTQYF
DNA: TGTGCCAGCAGCAAAGCTCGGGGTGATACGCAGTATTTT

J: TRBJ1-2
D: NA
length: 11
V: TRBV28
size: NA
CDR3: CASSWTGGYTF
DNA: TGTGCCAGCAGTTGGACTGGGGGCTACACCTTC

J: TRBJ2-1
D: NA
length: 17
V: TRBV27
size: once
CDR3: CASSLSGELSSYNEQFF
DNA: TGTGCCAGCAGTTTGTCGGGAGAGCTCAGCTCCTACAATGAGCAGTTCTTC

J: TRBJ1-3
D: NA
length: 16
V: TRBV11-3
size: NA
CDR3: CASSLDHAGSGNTIYF
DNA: TGTGCCAGCAGCTTAGATCACGCAGGCTCTGGAAACACCATATATTTT

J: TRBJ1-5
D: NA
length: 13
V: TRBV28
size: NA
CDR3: CASTPGGYQPQHF
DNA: TGTGCCAGCACCCCGGGAGGGTACCAGCCCCAGCATTTT

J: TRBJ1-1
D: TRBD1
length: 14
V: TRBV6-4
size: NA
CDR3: CASSDSGQATEAFF
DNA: TGTGCCAGCAGTGACTCGGGACAGGCCACTGAAGCTTTCTTT

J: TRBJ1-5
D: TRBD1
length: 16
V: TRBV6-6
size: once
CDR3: CASSSRLDRADQPQHF
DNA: TGTGCCAGCAGCAGCCGGTTGGACAGGGCCGATCAGCCCCAGCATTTT

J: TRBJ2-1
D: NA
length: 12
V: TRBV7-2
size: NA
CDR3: CASSASYNEQFF
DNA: TGTGCCAGCAGCGCGTCCTACAATGAGCAGTTCTTC

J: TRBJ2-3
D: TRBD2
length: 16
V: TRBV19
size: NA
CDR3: CASSIGRREVIDTQYF
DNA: TGTGCCAGTAGTATAGGACGGCGGGAGGTAATAGATACGCAGTATTTT

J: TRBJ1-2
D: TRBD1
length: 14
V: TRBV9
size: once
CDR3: CASSVGTGPYGYTF
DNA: TGTGCCAGCAGCGTAGGGACAGGGCCCTATGGCTACACCTTC

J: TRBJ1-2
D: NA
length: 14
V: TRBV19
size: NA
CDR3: CASSSAGLGYGYTF
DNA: TGTGCCAGTAGTAGTGCAGGCTTGGGCTATGGCTACACCTTC

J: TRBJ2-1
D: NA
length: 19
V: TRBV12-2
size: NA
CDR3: CASRSGLAGGPCFYNEQFF
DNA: TGTGCAAGTCGCTCAGGACTAGCGGGAGGGCCTTGTTTCTACAATGAGCAGTTCTTC

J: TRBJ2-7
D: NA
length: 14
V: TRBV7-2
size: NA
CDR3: CASSLGLGFNEQYF
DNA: TGTGCCAGCAGCCTCGGATTGGGCTTCAACGAGCAGTACTTC

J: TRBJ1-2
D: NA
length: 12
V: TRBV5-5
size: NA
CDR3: CASSLAGNGYTF
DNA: TGTGCCAGCAGCTTAGCAGGGAATGGCTACACCTTC

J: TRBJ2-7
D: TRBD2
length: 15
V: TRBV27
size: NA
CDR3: CASSARAGAPYEQYF
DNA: TGTGCCAGCAGTGCACGAGCGGGAGCTCCCTACGAGCAGTACTTC

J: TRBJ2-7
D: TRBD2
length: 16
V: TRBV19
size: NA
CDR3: CASSMSLASGMYEQYF
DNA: TGTGCCAGTAGTATGTCTCTGGCTAGCGGGATGTACGAGCAGTACTTC

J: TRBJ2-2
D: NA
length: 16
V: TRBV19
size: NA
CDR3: CATLSQGDGGTGELFF
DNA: TGTGCCACCTTATCGCAGGGTGATGGTGGTACCGGGGAGCTGTTTTTT

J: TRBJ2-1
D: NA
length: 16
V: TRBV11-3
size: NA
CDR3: CASSLEGGSKSNEQFF
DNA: TGTGCCAGCAGCTTAGAGGGTGGGAGTAAGAGCAATGAGCAGTTCTTC

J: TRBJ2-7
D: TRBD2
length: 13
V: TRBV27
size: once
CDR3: CASRGGGRYEQYF
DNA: TGTGCCAGCAGAGGCGGGGGGAGGTACGAGCAGTACTTC

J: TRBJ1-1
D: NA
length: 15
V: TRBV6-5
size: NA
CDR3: CASSYYAGGNTEAFF
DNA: TGTGCCAGCAGTTATTATGCGGGGGGAAACACTGAAGCTTTCTTT

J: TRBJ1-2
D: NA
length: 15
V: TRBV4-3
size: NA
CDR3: CASSQRDGRGHGYTF
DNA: TGCGCCAGCAGCCAAAGAGATGGCAGGGGCCATGGCTACACCTTC

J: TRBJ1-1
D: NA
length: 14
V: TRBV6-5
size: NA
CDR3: CASSYWGLTTEAFF
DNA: TGTGCCAGCAGTTACTGGGGACTGACGACTGAAGCTTTCTTT

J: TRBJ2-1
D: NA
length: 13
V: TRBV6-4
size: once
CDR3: CASSEGAYAEQFF
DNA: TGTGCCAGCAGTGAGGGGGCGTACGCAGAGCAGTTCTTC

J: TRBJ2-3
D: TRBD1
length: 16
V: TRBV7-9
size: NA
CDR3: CASSHRDRSPTDTQYF
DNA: TGTGCCAGCAGCCATAGGGACAGAAGTCCAACAGATACGCAGTATTTT

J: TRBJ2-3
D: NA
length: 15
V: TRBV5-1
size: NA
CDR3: CASSLGGGAQGTQYF
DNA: TGCGCCAGCAGCTTGGGGGGCGGTGCCCAGGGTACGCAGTATTTT

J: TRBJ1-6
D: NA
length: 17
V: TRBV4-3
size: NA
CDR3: CASSQLTGSSYNSPLHF
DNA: TGCGCCAGCAGCCAACTCACAGGGAGCTCCTATAATTCACCCCTCCACTTT

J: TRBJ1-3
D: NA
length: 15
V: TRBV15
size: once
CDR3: CATRGGPAAGNTIYF
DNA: TGTGCCACCCGGGGTGGGCCGGCGGCTGGAAACACCATATATTTT

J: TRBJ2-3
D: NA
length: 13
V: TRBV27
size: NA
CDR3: CASSDLLADTQYF
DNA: TGTGCCAGCAGCGACCTTCTAGCAGATACGCAGTATTTT

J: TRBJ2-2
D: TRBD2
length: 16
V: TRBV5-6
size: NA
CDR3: CASSFLAGGNTGELFF
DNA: TGTGCCAGCAGCTTCCTAGCGGGAGGAAACACCGGGGAGCTGTTTTTT

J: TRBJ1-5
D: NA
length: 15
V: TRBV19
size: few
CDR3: CASSQGLKSNQPQHF
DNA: TGTGCCAGTAGTCAGGGGCTTAAGAGCAATCAGCCCCAGCATTTT

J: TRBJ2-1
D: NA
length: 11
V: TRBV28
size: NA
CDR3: CASNFYNEQFF
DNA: TGTGCCAGCAACTTTTACAATGAGCAGTTCTTC

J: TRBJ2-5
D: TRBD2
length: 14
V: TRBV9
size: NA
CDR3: CASSNLAGAETQYF
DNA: TGTGCCAGCAGCAATCTAGCGGGCGCAGAGACCCAGTACTTC

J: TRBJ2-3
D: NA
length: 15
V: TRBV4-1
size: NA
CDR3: CASSLDPTQGYTQYF
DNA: TGCGCCAGCAGCCTGGACCCGACCCAGGGGTATACGCAGTATTTT

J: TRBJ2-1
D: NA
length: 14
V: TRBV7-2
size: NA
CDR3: CASSLGAQVNEQFF
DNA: TGCGCCAGCAGCTTGGGGGCCCAGGTGAATGAGCAGTTCTTC

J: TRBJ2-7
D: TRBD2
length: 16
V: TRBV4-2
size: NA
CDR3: CASSQEASGRGYEQYF
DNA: TGTGCCAGCAGCCAAGAGGCTAGCGGGAGAGGGTACGAGCAGTACTTC

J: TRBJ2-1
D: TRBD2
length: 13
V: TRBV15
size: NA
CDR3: CATKRGSYNEQFF
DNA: TGTGCCACCAAGCGGGGCTCCTACAATGAGCAGTTCTTC

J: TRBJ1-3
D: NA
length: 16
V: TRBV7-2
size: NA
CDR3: CASRPGGTSSGNTIYF
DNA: TGTGCCAGCAGACCTGGAGGAACGAGCTCTGGAAACACCATATATTTT

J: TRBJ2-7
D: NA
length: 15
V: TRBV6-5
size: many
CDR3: CASSYSGGSPYEQYF
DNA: TGTGCCAGCAGTTACTCTGGAGGGAGTCCCTACGAGCAGTACTTC

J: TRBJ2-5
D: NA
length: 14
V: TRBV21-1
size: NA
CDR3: CASGRQGDQETQYF
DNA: TGTGCCAGCGGCCGACAGGGGGACCAAGAGACCCAGTACTTC

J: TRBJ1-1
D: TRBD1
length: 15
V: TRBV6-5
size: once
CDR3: CASSYPGQRRTEAFF
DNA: TGTGCCAGCAGTTACCCGGGACAGAGGCGCACTGAAGCTTTCTTT

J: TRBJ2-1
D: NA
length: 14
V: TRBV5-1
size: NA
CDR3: CASSLHSIYNEQFF
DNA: TGCGCCAGCAGCTTGCACAGCATCTACAATGAGCAGTTCTTC

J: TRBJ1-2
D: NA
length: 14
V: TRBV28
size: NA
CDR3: CASSRGRINYGYTF
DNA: TGTGCCAGTTCTCGGGGGAGGATTAACTATGGCTACACCTTC

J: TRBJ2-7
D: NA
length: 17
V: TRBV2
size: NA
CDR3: CASSVSYWPPGEYEQYF
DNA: TGTGCCAGCAGTGTAAGCTACTGGCCCCCAGGGGAATACGAGCAGTACTTC

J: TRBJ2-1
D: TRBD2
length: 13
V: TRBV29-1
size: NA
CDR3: CSVRTSAQVGQFF
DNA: TGCAGCGTACGGACTAGCGCCCAAGTAGGGCAGTTCTTC

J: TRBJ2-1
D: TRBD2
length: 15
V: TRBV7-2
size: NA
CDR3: CASSPRAGGPNEQFF
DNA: TGTGCCAGCAGCCCCCGGGCGGGAGGGCCCAATGAGCAGTTCTTC

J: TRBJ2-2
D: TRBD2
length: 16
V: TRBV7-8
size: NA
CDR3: CASSPPSGSPTGELFF
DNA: TGTGCCAGCAGCCCCCCCAGCGGGAGTCCCACCGGGGAGCTGTTTTTT

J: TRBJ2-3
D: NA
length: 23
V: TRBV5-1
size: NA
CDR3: CASSLRTGGLGLADTWGTDTQYF
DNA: TGCGCCAGCAGCCTGCGGACAGGGGGCTTGGGACTAGCGGACACTTGGGGCACAGATACGCAGTATTTT